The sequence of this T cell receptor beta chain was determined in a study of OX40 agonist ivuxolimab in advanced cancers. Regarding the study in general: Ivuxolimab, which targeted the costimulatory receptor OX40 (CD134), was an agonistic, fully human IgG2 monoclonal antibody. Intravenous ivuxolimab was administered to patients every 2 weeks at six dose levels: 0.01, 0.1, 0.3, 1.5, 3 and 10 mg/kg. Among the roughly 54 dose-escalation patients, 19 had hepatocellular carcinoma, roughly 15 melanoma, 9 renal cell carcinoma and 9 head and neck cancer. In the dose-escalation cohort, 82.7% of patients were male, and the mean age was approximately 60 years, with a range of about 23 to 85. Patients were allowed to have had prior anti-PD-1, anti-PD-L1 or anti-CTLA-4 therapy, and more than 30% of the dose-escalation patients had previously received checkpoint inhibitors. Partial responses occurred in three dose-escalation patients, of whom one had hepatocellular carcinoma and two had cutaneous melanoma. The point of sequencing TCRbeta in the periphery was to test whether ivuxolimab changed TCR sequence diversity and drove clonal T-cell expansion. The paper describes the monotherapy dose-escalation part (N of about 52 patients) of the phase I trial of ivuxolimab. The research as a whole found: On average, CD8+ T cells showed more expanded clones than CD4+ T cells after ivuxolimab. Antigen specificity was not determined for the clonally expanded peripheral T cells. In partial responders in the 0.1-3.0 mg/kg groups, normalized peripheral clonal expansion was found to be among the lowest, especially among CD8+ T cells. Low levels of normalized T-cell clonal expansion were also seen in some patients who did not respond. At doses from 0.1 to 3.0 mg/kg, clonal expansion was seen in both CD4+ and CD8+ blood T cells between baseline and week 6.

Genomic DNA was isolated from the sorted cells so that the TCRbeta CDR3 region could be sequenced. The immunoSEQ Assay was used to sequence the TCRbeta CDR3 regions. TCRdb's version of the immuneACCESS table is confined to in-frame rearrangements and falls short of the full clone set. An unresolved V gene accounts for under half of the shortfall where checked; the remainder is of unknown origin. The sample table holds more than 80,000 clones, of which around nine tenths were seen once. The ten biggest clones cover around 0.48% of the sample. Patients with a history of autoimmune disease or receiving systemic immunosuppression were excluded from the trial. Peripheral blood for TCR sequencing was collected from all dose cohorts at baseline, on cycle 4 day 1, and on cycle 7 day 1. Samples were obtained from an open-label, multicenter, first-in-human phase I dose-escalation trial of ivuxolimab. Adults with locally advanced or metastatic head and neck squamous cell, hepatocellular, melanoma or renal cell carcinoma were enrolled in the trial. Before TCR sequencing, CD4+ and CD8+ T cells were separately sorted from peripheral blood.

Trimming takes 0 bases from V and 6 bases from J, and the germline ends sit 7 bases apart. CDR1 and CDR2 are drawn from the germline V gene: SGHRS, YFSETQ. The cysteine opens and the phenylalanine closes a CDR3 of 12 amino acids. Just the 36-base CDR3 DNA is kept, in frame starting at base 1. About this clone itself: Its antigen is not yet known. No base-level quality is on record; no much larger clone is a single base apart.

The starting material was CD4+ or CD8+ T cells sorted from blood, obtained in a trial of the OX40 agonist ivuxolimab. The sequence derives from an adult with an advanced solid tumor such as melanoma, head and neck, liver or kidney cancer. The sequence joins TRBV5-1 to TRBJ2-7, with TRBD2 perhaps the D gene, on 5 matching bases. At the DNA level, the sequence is TGCGCCAGCAGCTTGGAACGGGGCGAGCAGTACTTC. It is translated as CASSLERGEQYF. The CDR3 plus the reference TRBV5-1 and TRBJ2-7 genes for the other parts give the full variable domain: KAGVTQTPRYLIKTRGQQVTLSCSPISGHRSVSWYQQTPGQGLQFLFEYFSETQRNKGNFPGRFSGRQFSNSRSEMNVSTLELGDSALYLCASSLERGEQYFGPGTRLTVT.